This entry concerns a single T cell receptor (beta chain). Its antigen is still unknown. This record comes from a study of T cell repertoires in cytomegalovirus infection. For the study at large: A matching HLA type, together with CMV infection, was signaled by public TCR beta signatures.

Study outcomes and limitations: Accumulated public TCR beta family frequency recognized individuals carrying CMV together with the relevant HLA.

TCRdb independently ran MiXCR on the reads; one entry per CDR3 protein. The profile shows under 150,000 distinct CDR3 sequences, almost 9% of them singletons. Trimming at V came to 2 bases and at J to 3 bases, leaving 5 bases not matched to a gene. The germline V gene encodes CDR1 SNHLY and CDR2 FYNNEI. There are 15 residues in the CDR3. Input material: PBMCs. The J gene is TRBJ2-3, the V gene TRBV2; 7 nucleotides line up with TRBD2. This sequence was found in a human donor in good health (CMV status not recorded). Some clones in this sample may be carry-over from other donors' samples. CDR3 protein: CASSEPGLETDTQYF. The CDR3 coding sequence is TGTGCCAGCAGTGAACCCGGACTAGAAACAGATACGCAGTATTTT.